The clone carrying this T cell receptor beta chain occurred a few times. The sample comes from a study of blood T cells in healthy people across ages. This CDR3 has 17 residues. Germline CDR1 is MNHEY and CDR2 is SMNVEV (reference sequence). V was pared by 6 bases and J by 4 bases, with 19 bases between. The second PCR ran about 6 to 12 cycles with a sample-barcoded 5' primer and J-beta primers. TCRdb reprocessed the 5' RACE reads with MiXCR, giving one entry per CDR3 protein. The sample holds fewer than 1,200,000 distinct CDR3 sequences; almost 25% are singletons and the top ten take approximately 0.79%. This same sample was also part of a study on T cells of mothers and their children.

The clonotype was recovered from a girl aged 2 to 9 in good health. The sequenced sample was blood. The rearrangement uses TRBV27 and TRBJ1-6; D perhaps matches TRBD1 (5 bases). CDR3 DNA sequence: TGTGCCAGCAGAGCCCTAGGAGGGGCGGCTTATAATTCACCCCTCCACTTT. It specifies CASRALGGAAYNSPLHF.